This T cell receptor (beta chain) stems from a study of CD8 T cells in ankylosing spondylitis. Study results and limitations: Researchers report that disease-linked clones proved CD8+ and relatively rare in peripheral blood. A motif in TCR beta, a set of fewer than ten highly homologous variants, appeared characteristic of ankylosing spondylitis blood. Previously reported in reactive arthritis synovial fluid and blood were some of the motif variants.

This clonotype was seen many times. Its cognate antigen is unknown. Using quantitative 5'-RACE with molecular barcodes, the authors made TCR beta libraries. TCRdb passed the 5' RACE reads through MiXCR, listing each CDR3 protein once. The data show 35,000 to 45,000 distinct CDR3 sequences, 11% seen once. Germline V gives CDR1 SNHLY, CDR2 FYNNEI. This CDR3 region has 15 residues. Deletions cut 5 bases from V and 5 bases from J, with 18 bases between. This receptor was identified in a male donor with ankylosing spondylitis or in good health (not recorded which). The source material was blood, either unsorted or a sorted T cell fraction (not recorded which). V usage is TRBV2 and J usage is TRBJ1-1; D perhaps matches TRBD1 (6 bases). The CDR3 spells CASSPLLQGPTEAFF. CDR3 DNA: TGTGCCAGCAGTCCCTTGCTGCAGGGGCCGACTGAAGCTTTCTTT.